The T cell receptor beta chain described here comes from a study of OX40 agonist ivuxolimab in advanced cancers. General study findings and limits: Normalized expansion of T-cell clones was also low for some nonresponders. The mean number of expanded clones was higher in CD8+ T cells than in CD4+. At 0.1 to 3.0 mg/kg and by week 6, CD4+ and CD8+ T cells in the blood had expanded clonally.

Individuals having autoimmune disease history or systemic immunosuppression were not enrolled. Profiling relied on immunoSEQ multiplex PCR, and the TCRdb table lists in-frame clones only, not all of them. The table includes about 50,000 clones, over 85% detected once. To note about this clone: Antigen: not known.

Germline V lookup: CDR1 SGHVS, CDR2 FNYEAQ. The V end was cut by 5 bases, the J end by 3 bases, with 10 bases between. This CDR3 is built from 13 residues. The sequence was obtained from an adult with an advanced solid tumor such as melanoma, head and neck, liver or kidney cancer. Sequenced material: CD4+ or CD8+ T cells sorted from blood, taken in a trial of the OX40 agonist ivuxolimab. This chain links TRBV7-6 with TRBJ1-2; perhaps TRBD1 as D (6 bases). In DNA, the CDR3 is TGTGCCAGCAGCGGGGGGCTGGACTATGGCTACACCTTC. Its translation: CASSGGLDYGYTF.